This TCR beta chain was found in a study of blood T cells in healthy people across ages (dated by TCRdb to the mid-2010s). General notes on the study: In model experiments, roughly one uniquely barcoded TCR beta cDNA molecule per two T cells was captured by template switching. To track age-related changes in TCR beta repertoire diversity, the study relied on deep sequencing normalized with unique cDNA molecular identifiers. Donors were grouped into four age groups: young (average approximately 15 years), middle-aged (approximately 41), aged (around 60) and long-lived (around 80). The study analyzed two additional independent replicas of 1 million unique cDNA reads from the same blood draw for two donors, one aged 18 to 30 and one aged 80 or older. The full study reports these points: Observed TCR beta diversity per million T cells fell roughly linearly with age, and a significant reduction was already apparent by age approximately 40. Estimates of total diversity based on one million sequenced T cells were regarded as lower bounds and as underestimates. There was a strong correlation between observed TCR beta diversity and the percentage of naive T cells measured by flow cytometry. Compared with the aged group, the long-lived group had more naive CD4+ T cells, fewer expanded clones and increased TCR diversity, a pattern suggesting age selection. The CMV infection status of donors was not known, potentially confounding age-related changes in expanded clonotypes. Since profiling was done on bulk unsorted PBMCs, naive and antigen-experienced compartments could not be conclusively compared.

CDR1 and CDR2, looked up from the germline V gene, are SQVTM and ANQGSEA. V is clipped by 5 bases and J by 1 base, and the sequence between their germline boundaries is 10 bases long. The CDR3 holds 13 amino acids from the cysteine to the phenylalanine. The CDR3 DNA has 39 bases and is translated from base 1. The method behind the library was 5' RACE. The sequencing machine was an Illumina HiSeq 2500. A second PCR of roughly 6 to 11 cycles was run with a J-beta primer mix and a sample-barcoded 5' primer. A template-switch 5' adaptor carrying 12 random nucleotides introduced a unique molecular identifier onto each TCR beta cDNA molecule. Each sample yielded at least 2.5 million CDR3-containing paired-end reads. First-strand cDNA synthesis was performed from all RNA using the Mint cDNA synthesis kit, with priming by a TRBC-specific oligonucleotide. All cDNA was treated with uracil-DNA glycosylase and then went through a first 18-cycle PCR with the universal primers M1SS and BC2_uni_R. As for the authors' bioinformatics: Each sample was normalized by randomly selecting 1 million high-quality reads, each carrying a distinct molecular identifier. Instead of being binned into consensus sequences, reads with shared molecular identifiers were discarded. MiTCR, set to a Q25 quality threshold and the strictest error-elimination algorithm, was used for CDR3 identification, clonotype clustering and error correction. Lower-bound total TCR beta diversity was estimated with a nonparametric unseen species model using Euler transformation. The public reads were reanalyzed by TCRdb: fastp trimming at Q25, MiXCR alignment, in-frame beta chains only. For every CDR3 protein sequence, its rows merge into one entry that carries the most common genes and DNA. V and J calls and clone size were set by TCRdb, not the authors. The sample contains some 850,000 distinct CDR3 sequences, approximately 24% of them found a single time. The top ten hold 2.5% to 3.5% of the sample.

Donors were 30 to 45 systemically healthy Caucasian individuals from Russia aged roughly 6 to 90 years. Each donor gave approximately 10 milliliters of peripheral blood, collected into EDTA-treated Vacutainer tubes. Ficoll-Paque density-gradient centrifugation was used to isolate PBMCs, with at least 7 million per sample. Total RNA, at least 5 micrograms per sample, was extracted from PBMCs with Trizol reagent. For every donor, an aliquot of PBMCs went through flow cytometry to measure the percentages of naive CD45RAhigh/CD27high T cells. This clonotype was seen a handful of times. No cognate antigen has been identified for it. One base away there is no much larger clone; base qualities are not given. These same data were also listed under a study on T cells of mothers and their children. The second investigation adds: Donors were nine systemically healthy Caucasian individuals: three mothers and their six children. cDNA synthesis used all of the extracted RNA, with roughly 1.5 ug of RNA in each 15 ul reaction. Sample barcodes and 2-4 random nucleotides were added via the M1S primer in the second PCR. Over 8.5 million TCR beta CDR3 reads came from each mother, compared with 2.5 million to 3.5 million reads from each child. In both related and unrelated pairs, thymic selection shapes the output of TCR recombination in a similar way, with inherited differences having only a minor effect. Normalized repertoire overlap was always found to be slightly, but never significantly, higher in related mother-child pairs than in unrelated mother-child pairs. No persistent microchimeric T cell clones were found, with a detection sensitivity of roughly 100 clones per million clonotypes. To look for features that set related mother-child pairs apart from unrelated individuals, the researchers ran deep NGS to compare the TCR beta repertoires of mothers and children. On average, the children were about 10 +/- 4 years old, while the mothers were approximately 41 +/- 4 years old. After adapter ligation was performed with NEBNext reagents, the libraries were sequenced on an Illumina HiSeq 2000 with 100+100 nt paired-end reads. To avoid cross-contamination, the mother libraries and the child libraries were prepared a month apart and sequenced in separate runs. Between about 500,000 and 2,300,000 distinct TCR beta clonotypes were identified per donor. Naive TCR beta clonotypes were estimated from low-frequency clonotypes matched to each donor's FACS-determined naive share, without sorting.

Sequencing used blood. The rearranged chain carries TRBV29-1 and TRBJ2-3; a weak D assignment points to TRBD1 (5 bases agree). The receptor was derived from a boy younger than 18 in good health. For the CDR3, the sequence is CSVLEGGTDTQYF. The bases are TGCAGCGTTCTGGAAGGGGGCACAGATACGCAGTATTTT.